A single sample is the source of the 9 T cell receptor beta chains below, sequenced in a study of cytomegalovirus exposure and HLA in healthy donors. Vbeta (60) and Jbeta (13) primers were used in the PCR. Generated by immunoSEQ multiplex PCR, the TCRdb table keeps only in-frame clones and is missing some. The sample shows about 55,000 clones, about 67% of them seen only once. Specimen: PBMCs. These TCRs come from a man in his forties in good health and CMV-seropositive.

This clone occurred a few times. The chain links TRBV2 to TRBJ1-6, with 8 bases identical to TRBD1. CDR3 length equals 14 residues. Germline V gene lookup returns CDR1 SNHLY and CDR2 FYNNEI. J was trimmed by 10 bases and V by 4 bases; bases with no gene match: 6. The DNA for the CDR3 is TGTGCCAGCAGTGGGCAGGGGGCTAAATCACCCCTCCACTTT. Protein product: CASSGQGAKSPLHF.

This clone has only a few counts. The gene calls are TRBV5-6 and TRBJ1-1; D is uncertain. Germline V lookup: CDR1 SGHDT, CDR2 YYEEEE. Between the trimmed V and J ends, which lost 2 bases and 1 base, there was a span of 12 bases. This CDR3 is built from 15 residues. CDR3 loop: CASSFRFYGNTEAFF. The CDR3 region has the DNA TGTGCCAGCAGCTTTAGATTCTACGGGAACACTGAAGCTTTCTTT.

The chain combines TRBV2 with TRBJ1-6, with D unclear. V was trimmed by 5 bases and J by 0 bases, leaving 5 bases between them. Per the germline V gene, CDR1 is SNHLY and CDR2 is FYNNEI. The CDR3 is 14 amino acids. The CDR3 loop reads CASSTSSYNSPLHF. CDR3 bases: TGTGCCAGCAGTACGAGCTCCTATAATTCACCCCTCCACTTT.

On this clone: A junction boundary mismatches the germline segment, possibly from a read error. The chain uses TRBV2 and TRBJ2-4; TRBD2 is a possible D gene (7 bases). The CDR3 loop spans 15 amino acids. Germline loops: CDR1 SNHLY, CDR2 FYNNEI. Here the CDR3 reads CANSEWGRGENIQYF. DNA for the CDR3: TGTGCCAACAGTGAGTGGGGGAGGGGGGAAAACATTCAGTACTTC. Together with reference TRBV2 and TRBJ2-4, the CDR3 gives the full variable domain: EPEVTQTPSHQVTQMGQEVILRCVPISNHLYFYWYRQILGQKVEFLVSFYNNEISEKSEIFDDQFSVERPDGSNFTLKIRSTKLEDSAMYFCANSEWGRGENIQYFGAGTRLSVL.

This clone was counted a single time. The chain recombines TRBV2 with TRBJ1-3; 10 bases are shared with TRBD1. This CDR3 comprises 17 residues. After removal of 4 bases from V and 3 bases from J, the junction contained 9 bases not matched to a gene. Germline assignment: CDR1 SNHLY and CDR2 FYNNEI. In DNA, the CDR3 is TGTGCCAGCAGTGCGACGGGACAGGGGACTTATGGAAACACCATATATTTT. Protein sequence: CASSATGQGTYGNTIYF.

The CDR3 region has the DNA TGTGCCAGCAGCTTAGAGCACAGAAATTCACCCCTCCACTTT. Translating gives CASSLEHRNSPLHF. The genes are TRBV7-2 and TRBJ1-6; no firm D call. The V end was cut by 1 base, the J end by 7 bases, with 8 bases between. This CDR3 region has 14 residues. CDR1 and CDR2 from the germline V gene are SGHTA and FQGNSA.

The V and J genes are TRBV6-6 and TRBJ1-4; possible D gene TRBD1, 5 bases. V was trimmed by 6 bases and J by 5 bases, leaving 19 bases between them. The germline gives CDR1 MNHNY, CDR2 SVGAGI (reference sequence). The CDR3 runs to 16 residues. This CDR3 reads CASSRGGAGENEKLFF. The CDR3 DNA sequence: TGTGCCAGCAGCCGAGGAGGGGCCGGGGAAAATGAAAAACTGTTTTTT.

The chain uses TRBV6-1 and TRBJ2-7; TRBD1 matches at 8 bases. The J segment lost 4 bases and the V segment lost 8 bases, leaving 10 bases of the junction unmatched. CDR3 length: 14 residues. Germline V lookup: CDR1 MNHNS, CDR2 SASEGT. The CDR3 DNA follows: TGTGCCAGCGTTCTACGGGACAGGCCATACGAGCAGTACTTC. This gives the protein CASVLRDRPYEQYF.

The sample holds one count of this clone. V and J are TRBV7-9 and TRBJ1-1; possible D gene TRBD1, 6 bases. This CDR3 has 14 residues. The germline V gene encodes CDR1 SEHNR and CDR2 FQNEAQ (reference sequence). V dropped 5 bases and J dropped 1 base, with 11 bases sitting between them. CDR3 nucleotides: TGTGCCAGCAGCCTACAGGGCCCGAACACTGAAGCTTTCTTT. This sequence encodes CASSLQGPNTEAFF.